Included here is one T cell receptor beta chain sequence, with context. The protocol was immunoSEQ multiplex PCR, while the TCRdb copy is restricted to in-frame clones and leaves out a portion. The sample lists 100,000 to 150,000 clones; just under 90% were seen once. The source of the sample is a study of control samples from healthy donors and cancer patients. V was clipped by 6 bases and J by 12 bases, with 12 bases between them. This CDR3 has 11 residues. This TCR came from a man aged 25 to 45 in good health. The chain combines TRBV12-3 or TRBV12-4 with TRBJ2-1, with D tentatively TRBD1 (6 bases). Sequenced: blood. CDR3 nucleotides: TGTGCCAGCAGCTCCGGACAGCTGCAGTTCTTC. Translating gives CASSSGQLQFF.